This T cell receptor (beta chain) was identified during a study of control samples from healthy donors and cancer patients. Method: immunoSEQ multiplex PCR; TCRdb's copy keeps in-frame clones and lacks some. The sample records about 46,000 clones, about nine tenths being singletons. CDR3 size: 16 residues. Germline loops: CDR1 SGHDN, CDR2 FVKESK. Trimming at V came to 4 bases and at J to 7 bases, leaving 12 bases not matched to a gene. A single count supports this clone. The clonotype was recovered from a man aged 45 to 65 with head and neck cancer. The sequencing sample was made of PBMCs. J is TRBJ2-7 and V is TRBV14; 11 positions match TRBD2. The CDR3 DNA reads TGTGCCAGCAGCCCCCTGACTAGCGGGGAGGGCCAAGAGCAGTACTTC. Residues: CASSPLTSGEGQEQYF.